This TCR beta chain appears in the sequencing data of a study of T cells in women clearing cervical HPV infection. Turning to the study itself: Women with histologically confirmed HPV16-related CIN3 or worse, 2 with invasive cancer, served as cases. Blood came at first lesion visit for cases, post-clearance for controls. Study-wide results and caveats: CIN3+ cases had significantly higher TCR repertoire richness than controls, but evenness did not differ. Unknown T-cell numbers per sample may underlie the richness differences.

Only in-frame clones appear in the TCRdb table, and some are missing; sequencing was by immunoSEQ multiplex PCR. This table lists 25,000 to 35,000 clones. About this clone itself: Its antigen is not identified.

Specimen: blood buffy coat. The sequence was obtained from a woman between 18 and 69 years old with a cervical HPV16 infection that either progressed to CIN3+ or cleared (not recorded which).

The part of the CDR3 DNA that was read is TGTGCCAGCAGCCAGGCTAGCAATCAGCCC. Protein product: CASSQASNQP. The entire CDR3 protein reads CASSQASNQPQHF. V is TRBV6-4 and J is TRBJ1-5; D is undetermined. From the germline J gene comes the end of the CDR3, since the read stops 3 residues before it. The CDR3 runs 13 residues. The germline CDR1 and CDR2 sequences are MRHNA and SNTAGT. V lost 6 bases, J lost 0 bases, and 6 bases lay in between.